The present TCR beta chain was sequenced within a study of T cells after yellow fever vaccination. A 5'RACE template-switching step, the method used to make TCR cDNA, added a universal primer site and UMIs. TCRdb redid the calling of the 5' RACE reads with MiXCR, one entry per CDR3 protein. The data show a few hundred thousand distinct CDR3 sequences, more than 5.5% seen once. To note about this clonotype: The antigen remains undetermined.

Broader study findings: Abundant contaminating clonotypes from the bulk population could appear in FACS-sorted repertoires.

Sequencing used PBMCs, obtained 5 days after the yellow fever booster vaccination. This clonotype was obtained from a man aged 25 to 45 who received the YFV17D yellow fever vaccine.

CDR3 sequence (DNA): TGCAGCGTTGAAATCTCTGACAATGAGCAGTTCTTC. The encoded protein is CSVEISDNEQFF. The rearrangement uses TRBV29-1 and TRBJ2-1; D unclear. Germline V gene sequence: CDR1 SQVTM, CDR2 ANQGSEA. The CDR3 is 12 amino acids. V lost 2 bases to trimming and J lost 5 bases, with 7 bases between them.